The present entry profiles one T cell receptor beta chain with its context. In the CD4+ fraction, cells were divided into CD45RA+ naive and CD45RA-negative memory subsets. This record belongs to a study of shared clonotypes between healthy human individuals. Method: immunoSEQ multiplex PCR; TCRdb's copy keeps in-frame clones and lacks some. The top ten clones hold 0.35% to 0.45% of a sample with millions of clones, just over 90% of them seen once. The CDR3 consists of 16 residues. V was cut by 0 bases and J by 0 bases, with 12 bases left in between. Germline CDR1 is SQVTM and CDR2 is ANQGSEA. The sequenced material came from naive CD4+ T cells from PBMCs. Subset meaning: CD45RA+ positively selected. The rearrangement joins TRBV29-1 to TRBJ2-1, with D perhaps matching TRBD2 (6 bases). The sequence came from a man aged 18-30 years in good health. Some clones in this sample may be carry-over from other donors' samples. The CDR3 bases are TGCAGCGTTGAAGATCCTGACGGGAGCTCCTACAATGAGCAGTTCTTC. Translation: CSVEDPDGSSYNEQFF.